The next 20 T cell receptor beta chains were all read from a single sample in a study of T cells in localized non-small cell lung cancer. Profiling relied on immunoSEQ multiplex PCR, and the TCRdb table lists in-frame clones only, not all of them. The top ten clones hold about 4% of a sample with 28,000 or so clones, more than 85% of them seen once. The starting material was peripheral blood, obtained before any cancer treatment. The receptors were sampled from an older female donor with stage II squamous cell lung carcinoma.

The chain has TRBV11-1 and TRBJ2-7; D unclear. Trimming shortened V by 7 bases and J by 1 base, and 11 bases separated the two germline ends. Per germline, CDR1 SGHAT and CDR2 FQDESV (reference sequence). The CDR3 length is 13 residues. The CDR3 is CASKKAVSYEQYF. In nucleotides, the CDR3 is TGTGCCAGCAAAAAGGCCGTTTCCTACGAGCAGTACTTC.

The chain carries TRBV19 and TRBJ2-2, with D maybe TRBD1 (5 bases). This CDR3 spans 14 amino acids. V was trimmed by 5 bases and J by 3 bases, leaving 10 bases between them. The germline V gene has CDR1 LNHDA and CDR2 SQIVND (reference sequence). DNA of the CDR3: TGTGCCAGTAGTGATCGACAGTACACCGGGGAGCTGTTTTTT. This encodes CASSDRQYTGELFF.

This clone showed up just once. V is TRBV6-5 and J is TRBJ2-4; possible D gene TRBD1, 6 bases. Trimming took 5 bases from V and 5 from J, leaving 13 bases between them. CDR1 is MNHEY and CDR2 is SVGAGI in the germline V gene. CDR3 length: 14 amino acids. The DNA for the CDR3 is TGTGCCAGCAGTCAGACAGGAGCGGAAAACATTCAGTACTTC. Its translation: CASSQTGAENIQYF.

The chain employs TRBV28 and TRBJ1-6; D perhaps matches TRBD1 (6 bases). This CDR3 comprises 16 residues. The ends were cut back, 2 bases at V and 4 bases at J, with 12 bases in the middle. Germline CDR1 and CDR2: MDHEN and SYDVKM. CDR3 in amino acids: CASSLGGARYNSPLHF. The DNA for the CDR3 is TGTGCCAGCAGTTTAGGGGGGGCGCGTTATAATTCACCCCTCCACTTT.

CDR3 sequence (DNA): TGTGCCATCAGGGCGGGGTTATTGAACACTGAAGCTTTCTTT. This gives the protein CAIRAGLLNTEAFF. The chain combines TRBV10-3 with TRBJ1-1, with D unresolved. Per germline, CDR1 ENHRY and CDR2 SYGVKD. The CDR3 has 14 amino acids. Trimming pared 6 bases from V and 0 bases from J, leaving 11 bases between.

J is TRBJ1-2 and V is TRBV19, with D hard to call. Between the trimmed V and J ends, which lost 8 bases and 8 bases, there was a span of 15 bases. CDR3 length: 12 residues. CDR1 is LNHDA, CDR2 SQIVND, per germline (reference sequence). In nucleotides, the CDR3 is TGTGCCAGTGAGGACGTCCAAAGAGGCTACACCTTC. Encoded protein: CASEDVQRGYTF.

The chain links TRBV28 to TRBJ1-1; D is undetermined. Trimming removed 5 bases from V and 8 bases from J, with 12 bases in between. Germline V gene sequence: CDR1 MDHEN, CDR2 SYDVKM. The CDR3 consists of 12 residues. Here the CDR3 DNA reads TGTGCCAGCAGTCCATCGACCGTGGAAGCTTTCTTT. It specifies CASSPSTVEAFF.

The DNA for the CDR3 is TGTGCCAGCAGTTCCACCGGAGGGTTCGGGACAGGGAACAATGAGCAGTTCTTC. It codes for CASSSTGGFGTGNNEQFF. This chain connects TRBV28 to TRBJ2-1, with 9 bases that match TRBD1. V lost 4 bases and J lost 5; bases outside the gene matches: 15. This CDR3 region has 18 residues. Germline V gene lookup returns CDR1 MDHEN and CDR2 SYDVKM.

In regard to this clone: Sequence at one end of the junction differs from germline and may be a read error. The chain joins TRBV7-3 to TRBJ2-1; no firm D call. This CDR3 spans 13 amino acids. Germline CDR1 and CDR2: SGHTA and FQGTGA. The DNA for the CDR3 is TGTGCCAGCGCTGTCGGGTCCTACAATGGGCAGTTCTTC. The encoded protein is CASAVGSYNGQFF.

The chain is built from TRBV6-4 and TRBJ2-6, with a weak D call TRBD2 (5 bases). Germline V lookup: CDR1 MRHNA, CDR2 SNTAGT. V was pared by 0 bases and J by 4 bases, with 7 bases between. CDR3 length: 15 amino acids. The CDR3 DNA follows: TGTGCCAGCAGTGACTCTGGGAGAGGGGCCAACGTCCTGACTTTC. It yields the protein CASSDSGRGANVLTF.

The chain joins TRBV7-9 to TRBJ2-3; no reliable D call. Germline CDR1 and CDR2: SEHNR and FQNEAQ (reference sequence). This CDR3 has 13 amino acids. Trimming left V 5 bases short and J 4 bases short, with 10 bases between. As DNA, the CDR3 is TGTGCCAGCAGCGCGGTATCCCCAGATACGCAGTATTTT. Residues: CASSAVSPDTQYF.

The gene calls are TRBV28 and TRBJ1-5, with 9 bases identical to TRBD1. This CDR3 region has 13 residues. Germline V gene data show CDR1 as MDHEN and CDR2 as SYDVKM. Unmatched junction bases numbered 7, after V lost 11 bases and J lost 5 bases. The DNA for the CDR3 is TGTGCCGCCGGCGGGACAGGGCATCAGCCCCAGCATTTT. This gives the protein CAAGGTGHQPQHF.

As to this clone: An end of the junction differs from the germline gene, which may be a read error. This sequence joins TRBV7-7 and TRBJ2-3, with D possibly TRBD2 on 7 matching bases. Germline V lookup: CDR1 SSHAT, CDR2 FNYEAQ (reference sequence). This CDR3 spans 15 amino acids. The DNA of the CDR3 is TGTGCTAGCAGCTTAGGGGGGGGAGAAGCAGATACGCAGTATTTT. Protein sequence: CASSLGGGEADTQYF.

The chain couples TRBV5-4 to TRBJ2-3; 8 bases are shared with TRBD1. The J segment lost 4 bases and the V segment lost 0 bases, leaving 7 bases of the junction unmatched. Germline CDR1 is SGHNT and CDR2 is YYREEE (reference sequence). CDR3 length equals 16 residues. The CDR3 is CASSLGARGRADTQYF. The CDR3 DNA reads as TGTGCCAGCAGCTTGGGGGCCAGGGGGCGGGCAGATACGCAGTATTTT. Together with reference TRBV5-4 and TRBJ2-3, the CDR3 gives the full variable domain: ETGVTQSPTHLIKTRGQQVTLRCSSQSGHNTVSWYQQALGQGPQFIFQYYREEENGRGNFPPRFSGLQFPNYSSELNVNALELDDSALYLCASSLGARGRADTQYFGPGTRLTVL.

This sequence joins TRBV7-2 and TRBJ2-2; no clear D gene. The germline gives CDR1 SGHTA, CDR2 FQGNSA. V shed 1 base and J shed 1 base, with 4 bases lying between them. This CDR3 has 14 amino acids. CDR3 DNA sequence: TGTGCCAGCAGCTTAGTACTGAACACCGGGGAGCTGTTTTTT. Protein: CASSLVLNTGELFF.

This clone turned up a few times. The J gene is TRBJ2-3, the V gene TRBV4-1; D gene uncertain. Germline CDR1 and CDR2: MGHRA and YSYEKL. Trimming took off 2 bases at V and 7 bases at J, with 7 bases between the two ends. The CDR3 spans 12 residues. CDR3 sequence (DNA): TGCGCCAGCAGCCAAACCCTCTATACGCAGTATTTT. This translates into CASSQTLYTQYF.

The chain employs TRBV5-8 and TRBJ2-3, with D hard to call. Trimming stripped 4 bases from V and 1 base from J, with 4 bases between. The CDR3 runs 12 residues. Germline V gene sequence: CDR1 SGHTS, CDR2 YDEGEE. The CDR3 DNA reads as TGTGCCAGCAGCCCACGCACAGATACGCAGTATTTT. Amino acid sequence: CASSPRTDTQYF.

The CDR3 spells CAWSPPGPQYF. In nucleotides, the CDR3 is TGTGCCTGGAGCCCCCCCGGGCCGCAGTATTTT. V usage is TRBV30 and J usage is TRBJ2-3; D not resolved. This CDR3 contains 11 residues. In germline, CDR1 is GTSNPN, CDR2 SVGIG (reference sequence). V lost 3 bases, J lost 10 bases, and 11 bases lay in between.

The V call is TRBV5-1, the J call TRBJ2-3, with a tentative D call TRBD2 (6 bases). Germline V gene lookup returns CDR1 SGHRS and CDR2 YFSETQ. This CDR3 is 18 amino acids long. Trimming stripped 4 bases from V and 2 bases from J, with 23 bases between. In nucleotides, the CDR3 is TGCGCCAGCAGCACCCTCCCCGGGACTCAGGTTCACACAGATACGCAGTATTTT. Amino acids: CASSTLPGTQVHTDTQYF. The complete variable domain, with remaining parts taken from reference TRBV5-1 and TRBJ2-3, reads KAGVTQTPRYLIKTRGQQVTLSCSPISGHRSVSWYQQTPGQGLQFLFEYFSETQRNKGNFPGRFSGRQFSNSRSEMNVSTLELGDSALYLCASSTLPGTQVHTDTQYFGPGTRLTVL.

CDR3 sequence: CASSQVLAGGLLKTQYF. In nucleotides, the CDR3 is TGTGCCAGCAGCCAAGTACTAGCGGGGGGCCTGCTGAAGACCCAGTACTTC. The gene calls are TRBV4-2 and TRBJ2-5, with TRBD2 identical over 12 bases. The CDR3 covers 17 residues. V was pared by 1 base and J by 6 bases, with 9 bases of the junction left unmatched. Germline CDR1 and CDR2: LGHNA and YNFKEQ.